This T cell receptor (beta chain) was identified during a study of shared clonotypes between healthy human individuals. Broader study findings: The sole specimen, blood, was sampled, and tissue repertoires likely differ.

Among the unsorted PBMC samples, replicate PCRs used about 280 ng DNA, 25,000 to 35,000 T cell genomes. Per the original data handling: Filtering of immunoSEQ junctional sequences could not match full-length read filtering. Some clones are missing from TCRdb's copy, which holds only in-frame ones; the method was immunoSEQ multiplex PCR. That table furnishes V, J and clone size, whereas the DNA furnished D and trimming. The data show about 470,000 clones, around 75% seen once. Comments on this clone: Its antigen is currently unknown.

Specimen: PBMCs. This sequence originates from a woman in her thirties or forties in good health. Some clones in this sample may be carry-over from other donors' samples.

Here the CDR3 DNA reads TGCGCCAGCAGCCTCCAAGGCCGGGAGGAGGAGCAGTACTTC. Its translation: CASSLQGREEEQYF. This rearrangement joins TRBV5-1 to TRBJ2-7; 7 bases are a match to TRBD2. The trim removed 4 bases at V and 7 bases at J, leaving 11 bases unmatched. The CDR3 is 14 amino acids. Germline V CDR1 and CDR2: SGHRS, YFSETQ.